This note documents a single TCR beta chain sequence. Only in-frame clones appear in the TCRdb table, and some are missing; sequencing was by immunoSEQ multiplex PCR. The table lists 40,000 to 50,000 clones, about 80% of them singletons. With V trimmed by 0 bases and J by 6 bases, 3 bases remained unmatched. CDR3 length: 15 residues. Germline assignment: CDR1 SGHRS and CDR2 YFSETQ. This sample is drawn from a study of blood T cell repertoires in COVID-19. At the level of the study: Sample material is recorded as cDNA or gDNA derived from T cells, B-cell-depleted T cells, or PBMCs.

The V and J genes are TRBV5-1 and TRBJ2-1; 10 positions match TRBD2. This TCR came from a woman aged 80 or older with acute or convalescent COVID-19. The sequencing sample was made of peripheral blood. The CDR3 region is CASSLGTSGVNEQFF. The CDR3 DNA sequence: TGCGCCAGCAGCTTGGGGACTAGCGGTGTCAATGAGCAGTTCTTC.